These 26 T cell receptor beta chains share one sample of origin, sequenced in a study of cytomegalovirus exposure and HLA in healthy donors. Primers: 60 Vbeta forward and 13 Jbeta reverse. Clones were sequenced by immunoSEQ multiplex PCR, and TCRdb holds only the in-frame ones, with some missing. The sample comprises roughly 180,000 clones, 65% to 80% of which are singletons, and around 2.3% rests with the top ten. The sequenced sample consisted of PBMCs. These receptors were collected from a woman aged 25-40 years in good health and CMV-seropositive.

This chain joins TRBV9 and TRBJ1-2, with 10 bases fitting TRBD1. The J segment lost 4 bases and the V segment lost 0 bases, leaving 3 bases of the junction unmatched. CDR1 SGDLS and CDR2 YYNGEE come from the germline V gene. There are 15 residues in the CDR3. CDR3 in amino acids: CASSVGQGAGYGYTF. CDR3 DNA: TGTGCCAGCAGCGTAGGACAGGGGGCGGGCTATGGCTACACCTTC. Looking up the rest from reference TRBV9 and TRBJ1-2 gives the full variable domain: DSGVTQTPKHLITATGQRVTLRCSPRSGDLSVYWYQQSLDQGLQFLIQYYNGEERAKGNILERFSAQQFPDLHSELNLSSLELGDSALYFCASSVGQGAGYGYTFGSGTRLTVV.

This rearrangement joins TRBV15 to TRBJ1-3; D is unclear. This CDR3 is 15 amino acids long. With 4 bases removed from V and 0 bases from J, the gap between germline ends came to 10 bases. Per the germline V gene, CDR1 is LNHNV and CDR2 is YYDKDF (reference sequence). The CDR3 nucleotides are TGTGCCACCAGCACCAGTCCGGGCTCTGGAAACACCATATATTTT. It specifies CATSTSPGSGNTIYF.

J is TRBJ2-3 and V is TRBV4-2; possible D gene TRBD2, 6 bases. The CDR3 totals 16 residues. V was trimmed by 4 bases and J by 0 bases, leaving 14 bases between them. Looked up from germline, CDR1 is LGHNA and CDR2 is YNFKEQ. CDR3 coding DNA: TGTGCCAGCAGCCCAGACGGGGGTTACAGCACAGATACGCAGTATTTT. It encodes CASSPDGGYSTDTQYF.

J is TRBJ2-7 and V is TRBV5-1, with 7 bases lining up with TRBD1. Germline V lookup: CDR1 SGHRS, CDR2 YFSETQ. The CDR3 loop spans 12 amino acids. J was trimmed by 7 bases and V by 2 bases; bases with no gene match: 3. The CDR3 region has the DNA TGCGCCAGCAGCTTCTGGGACAGTGAGCAGTACTTC. Translated: CASSFWDSEQYF.

V usage is TRBV5-1 and J usage is TRBJ1-3; no firm D call. V gave up 4 bases and J gave up 0 bases, with 11 bases separating them. CDR1 is SGHRS and CDR2 is YFSETQ in the germline V gene. CDR3 length equals 15 residues. CDR3 residues: CASSLDGVSGNTIYF. CDR3 in DNA: TGCGCCAGCAGCCTGGACGGAGTCTCTGGAAACACCATATATTTT.

The chain carries TRBV7-8 and TRBJ1-3, with TRBD1 matching 8 bases. This CDR3 contains 15 residues. From germline, CDR1 is SGHVS and CDR2 FQNEAQ. V shed 5 bases and J 0 bases; nucleotides not matched to a gene: 3. The CDR3 reads CASSPRGPSGNTIYF. The CDR3 region has the DNA TGTGCCAGCAGCCCCAGGGGGCCCTCTGGAAACACCATATATTTT.

This clone was observed a handful of times. The V and J genes are TRBV4-3 and TRBJ1-1, with 8 bases matching TRBD1. The V gene's germline CDR1 is LGHNA and CDR2 YSLEER. After removal of 4 bases from V and 0 bases from J, the junction contained 4 bases not matched to a gene. This CDR3 has 15 amino acids. The CDR3 protein is CASSPRQGMNTEAFF. CDR3 in DNA: TGCGCCAGCAGCCCCCGACAGGGGATGAACACTGAAGCTTTCTTT.

This chain connects TRBV9 to TRBJ2-3; D may be TRBD2 (5 bases). Germline values: CDR1 SGDLS, CDR2 YYNGEE. CDR3 length equals 15 residues. Trimming took off 0 bases at V and 4 bases at J, with 12 bases between the two ends. The CDR3 loop is CASSVGRTSPDTQYF. CDR3 sequence (DNA): TGTGCCAGCAGCGTAGGGCGAACTAGTCCAGATACGCAGTATTTT.

The rearrangement links TRBV7-8 to TRBJ2-1, with TRBD2 matching 7 bases. Germline V gene data show CDR1 as SGHVS and CDR2 as FQNEAQ. V was clipped by 0 bases and J by 9 bases; unmatched bases: 11. The CDR3 runs to 16 residues. CDR3 sequence (DNA): TGTGCCAGCAGCTTAGCTAGGGGACTACTTGCTACTGAGCAGTTCTTC. Protein: CASSLARGLLATEQFF.

V is TRBV28 and J is TRBJ1-1; TRBD1 matches 8 bases. The junction had 7 bases not matched to a gene; V was cut back by 2 bases and J by 5 bases. This CDR3 spans 15 amino acids. The germline gives CDR1 MDHEN, CDR2 SYDVKM. CDR3 sequence: CASSLRPGGYTEAFF. The CDR3 DNA follows: TGTGCCAGCAGTTTACGCCCAGGGGGCTATACTGAAGCTTTCTTT.

The J gene is TRBJ2-7, the V gene TRBV7-2; TRBD2 aligns across 8 bases. V dropped 7 bases and J dropped 2; count of bases not matched to a gene: 7. The CDR3 sequence is 14 residues long. Per germline, CDR1 SGHTA and CDR2 FQGNSA. The CDR3 DNA follows: TGTGCCAGCAACGGCGGGGGGTCCACCTACGAGCAGTACTTC. This codes for CASNGGGSTYEQYF. Combining the CDR3 with reference TRBV7-2 and TRBJ2-7 gives the whole variable domain GAGVSQSPSNKVTEKGKDVELRCDPISGHTALYWYRQSLGQGLEFLIYFQGNSAPDKSGLPSDRFSAERTGGSVSTLTIQRTQQEDSAVYLCASNGGGSTYEQYFGPGTRLTVT.

The rearrangement links TRBV19 to TRBJ2-2; 8 bases agree with TRBD2. V shed 5 bases, J shed 1 base, and the junction held 6 bases outside the gene matches. Germline V lookup: CDR1 LNHDA, CDR2 SQIVND (reference sequence). The CDR3 runs to 16 residues. CDR3 nucleotide sequence: TGTGCCAGTAGTCGTCAAACTAGCGGGAACACCGGGGAGCTGTTTTTT. This codes for CASSRQTSGNTGELFF.

V is TRBV5-6 and J is TRBJ1-2; D perhaps matches TRBD1 (5 bases). V gave up 0 bases and J gave up 6 bases, with 12 bases separating them. Germline V gene data show CDR1 as SGHDT and CDR2 as YYEEEE. The CDR3 contains 14 residues. The DNA for the CDR3 is TGTGCCAGCAGCTTGGTCTTCTGGGGCAATGGCTACACCTTC. It specifies CASSLVFWGNGYTF.

The chain joins TRBV18 to TRBJ2-5; 9 bases line up with TRBD2. V lost 6 bases, J lost 2 bases, and 7 bases stayed unmatched. The germline V gene has CDR1 KGHSH and CDR2 LQKENI. The CDR3 spans 15 residues. For the CDR3, the DNA is TGTGCCAGCTCCCCGAGCGGGGGGCTACAAGAGACCCAGTACTTC. This gives the protein CASSPSGGLQETQYF.

The CDR3 protein is CASSEGQVFSGNTIYF. In nucleotides, the CDR3 is TGTGCCAGCAGCGAGGGACAGGTCTTCTCTGGAAACACCATATATTTT. The chain recombines TRBV9 with TRBJ1-3; 8 bases are a match to TRBD1. V dropped 3 bases and J dropped 0; count of bases not matched to a gene: 5. Germline assignment: CDR1 SGDLS and CDR2 YYNGEE. The CDR3 is made up of 16 amino acids. Based on the CDR3 plus reference TRBV9 and TRBJ1-3, the full variable domain is DSGVTQTPKHLITATGQRVTLRCSPRSGDLSVYWYQQSLDQGLQFLIQYYNGEERAKGNILERFSAQQFPDLHSELNLSSLELGDSALYFCASSEGQVFSGNTIYFGEGSWLTVV.

The chain couples TRBV9 to TRBJ1-6, with TRBD1 matching over 7 bases. The CDR3 is 14 amino acids. Germline CDR1 and CDR2: SGDLS and YYNGEE. J gave up 7 bases and V 4 bases, and 5 bases lay outside the gene matches. In nucleotides, the CDR3 is TGTGCCAGCAGCTCCCGACAGGGAAATTCACCCCTCCACTTT. This translates into CASSSRQGNSPLHF.

The chain links TRBV5-4 to TRBJ1-6, with no clear D. V was trimmed by 8 bases and J by 2 bases, leaving 8 bases between them. The CDR3 is 13 amino acids. Germline-derived CDR1 and CDR2 are SGHNT and YYREEE (reference sequence). CDR3: CASSNTYNSPLHF. In DNA, the CDR3 is TGTGCCAGTTCGAACACCTATAATTCACCCCTCCACTTT.

J is TRBJ2-7 and V is TRBV20-1, with 8 nucleotides matching TRBD1. Germline-derived CDR1 and CDR2 are DFQATT and SNEGSKA (reference sequence). The CDR3 length is 11 residues. Losses at the gene ends were 8 bases for V and 2 bases for J; bases not matched to a gene: 2. CDR3 loop: CSWDRPYEQYF. The CDR3 DNA reads as TGCAGTTGGGACAGGCCCTACGAGCAGTACTTC.

This clone was counted between two and nine times. The chain has TRBV7-2 and TRBJ2-5; TRBD2 is a possible D gene (7 bases). Germline V gives CDR1 SGHTA, CDR2 FQGNSA. The CDR3 covers 14 residues. V was cut by 2 bases and J by 5 bases, with 12 bases left in between. The CDR3 nucleotides read TGTGCCAGCAGCTTACGGGGGGCTGGGGAGACCCAGTACTTC. Residues: CASSLRGAGETQYF.

The chain combines TRBV5-6 with TRBJ2-5, with 7 bases aligning to TRBD2. Trimming at V came to 0 bases and at J to 2 bases, leaving 1 base not matched to a gene. Germline V gene data show CDR1 as SGHDT and CDR2 as YYEEEE. The CDR3 contains 14 residues. The CDR3 DNA sequence: TGTGCCAGCAGCTTGGGGACTAGGCAAGAGACCCAGTACTTC. It translates to CASSLGTRQETQYF.

This rearrangement joins TRBV5-6 to TRBJ2-2; no clear D gene. This CDR3 spans 15 amino acids. Germline loops: CDR1 SGHDT, CDR2 YYEEEE. Trimming removed 0 bases at V and 3 bases at J, with 9 bases between. This CDR3 reads CASSLAVEYTGELFF. As DNA, the CDR3 is TGTGCCAGCAGCTTGGCGGTTGAGTACACCGGGGAGCTGTTTTTT.

This clone was found a few times. This chain joins TRBV5-1 and TRBJ1-3; a weak D match, TRBD1 (5 bases). With 0 bases removed from V and 3 bases from J, the gap between germline ends came to 7 bases. This CDR3 is built from 14 residues. Per germline, CDR1 SGHRS and CDR2 YFSETQ. The CDR3 DNA is TGCGCCAGCAGCTTGGGGCAGGGTGGAAACACCATATATTTT. Translation gives CASSLGQGGNTIYF.

The rearrangement uses TRBV19 and TRBJ1-5, with 9 bases lining up with TRBD1. CDR3 length: 15 residues. Trimming at V came to 3 bases and at J to 2 bases, leaving 2 bases not matched to a gene. The germline CDR1 and CDR2 sequences are LNHDA and SQIVND (reference sequence). Here the CDR3 reads CASSIGDRGNQPQHF. CDR3 bases: TGTGCCAGTAGTATTGGGGACAGGGGCAATCAGCCCCAGCATTTT.

The chain employs TRBV28 and TRBJ2-6, with 8 bases identical to TRBD1. Germline CDR1 reads MDHEN; CDR2 reads SYDVKM. J gave up 0 bases and V 6 bases, and 7 bases lay outside the gene matches. CDR3 length equals 17 residues. The CDR3, as DNA: TGTGCCAGCAGACGGGACAGGTTAAGCTCTGGGGCCAACGTCCTGACTTTC. Its translation: CASRRDRLSSGANVLTF.

The V gene is TRBV9, the J gene TRBJ2-7; tentative D call: TRBD1 (5 bases). V was pared by 4 bases and J by 6 bases, with 17 bases between. The CDR3 runs 14 residues. Germline-derived CDR1 and CDR2 are SGDLS and YYNGEE. CDR3 region: CASSRQGIDGEQYF. The CDR3 DNA reads TGTGCCAGCAGCCGGCAGGGCATCGATGGCGAGCAGTACTTC.

V gene TRBV30 combines with J gene TRBJ1-4, with a possible D match to TRBD1 (6 bases). Trimming took 4 bases from V and 3 from J, leaving 15 bases between them. The CDR3 sequence is 15 residues long. Germline V gene data show CDR1 as GTSNPN and CDR2 as SVGIG (reference sequence). In DNA, the CDR3 is TGTGCCTGGAACCACGGGGCAGGGGCTAATGAAAAACTGTTTTTT. This codes for CAWNHGAGANEKLFF. Combining the CDR3 with reference TRBV30 and TRBJ1-4 gives the whole variable domain SQTIHQWPATLVQPVGSPLSLECTVEGTSNPNLYWYRQAAGRGLQLLFYSVGIGQISSEVPQNLSASRPQDRQFILSSKKLLLSDSGFYLCAWNHGAGANEKLFFGSGTQLSVL.